These T cell receptor beta chains were read from a single sample in a study of blood T cells in healthy people across ages. Each CDR3 protein gets one entry after TCRdb re-called the 5' RACE reads with MiXCR. The table records fewer than 800,000 distinct CDR3 sequences, roughly 50% of them present only once. The sequenced sample was blood. These TCRs come from a woman between 55 and 75 years old in good health. CDR3s include the opening cysteine and the closing phenylalanine or tryptophan. A D gene is named only where the DNA matches it firmly. A row's size may be missing; if present it is once, few, many or a size class.

j_gene: TRBJ1-2; abundance: .; d_gene: .; v_gene: TRBV20-1; CDR3aa: CSAPDTYGYTF; CDR3nt: TGCAGTGCCCCGGACACCTATGGCTACACCTTC
j_gene: TRBJ2-2; abundance: .; d_gene: .; v_gene: TRBV15; CDR3aa: CATRIGGAGELFF; CDR3nt: TGTGCCACCAGGATAGGAGGGGCCGGGGAGCTGTTTTTT
j_gene: TRBJ2-1; abundance: few; d_gene: .; v_gene: TRBV5-1; CDR3aa: CASSPMGNGQFF; CDR3nt: TGCGCCAGCAGTCCAATGGGGAATGGGCAGTTCTTC
j_gene: TRBJ1-4; abundance: few; d_gene: TRBD1; v_gene: TRBV4-3; CDR3aa: CASSQGGTVNEKLFF; CDR3nt: TGCGCCAGCAGCCAAGGAGGGACAGTTAATGAAAAACTGTTTTTT
j_gene: TRBJ2-7; abundance: few; d_gene: TRBD2; v_gene: TRBV7-2; CDR3aa: CASGPGSGRVEQYF; CDR3nt: TGTGCCAGCGGCCCGGGTAGCGGGAGAGTAGAGCAGTACTTC
j_gene: TRBJ2-5; abundance: few; d_gene: .; v_gene: TRBV7-9; CDR3aa: CASSLAQAFQETQYF; CDR3nt: TGTGCCAGCAGCTTAGCACAGGCTTTCCAAGAGACCCAGTACTTC
j_gene: TRBJ2-7; abundance: few; d_gene: .; v_gene: TRBV7-8; CDR3aa: CASSPTDTGINPYEQYF; CDR3nt: TGTGCCAGCAGCCCAACCGATACAGGGATAAATCCCTACGAGCAGTACTTC
j_gene: TRBJ2-5; abundance: .; d_gene: .; v_gene: TRBV20-1; CDR3aa: CSASNQETQYF; CDR3nt: TGCAGTGCTAGCAACCAGGAGACCCAGTACTTC
j_gene: TRBJ2-1; abundance: few; d_gene: .; v_gene: TRBV15; CDR3aa: CATSRGTVNNEQFF; CDR3nt: TGTGCCACCAGCAGAGGTACAGTTAACAATGAGCAGTTCTTC
j_gene: TRBJ1-1; abundance: once; d_gene: .; v_gene: TRBV29-1; CDR3aa: CSAGTPMNTEAFF; CDR3nt: TGCAGCGCCGGGACACCTATGAACACTGAAGCTTTCTTT
j_gene: TRBJ2-3; abundance: .; d_gene: .; v_gene: TRBV21-1; CDR3aa: CASSNRIGVDRTDTQYF; CDR3nt: TGTGCCAGCAGCAATCGGATCGGGGTTGACCGCACAGATACGCAGTATTTT
j_gene: TRBJ1-3; abundance: .; d_gene: .; v_gene: TRBV20-1; CDR3aa: CSARDLRGVAGNTIYF; CDR3nt: TGCAGTGCTAGAGATCTGCGGGGTGTAGCTGGAAACACCATATATTTT
j_gene: TRBJ2-7; abundance: .; d_gene: TRBD2; v_gene: TRBV18; CDR3aa: CASSPTRTVTSGGLSYEQYF; CDR3nt: TGTGCCAGCTCACCAACCCGGACAGTTACTAGCGGGGGCCTCTCCTACGAGCAGTACTTC
j_gene: TRBJ2-7; abundance: .; d_gene: .; v_gene: TRBV7-2; CDR3aa: CASSFYGSEQYF; CDR3nt: TGTGCCAGCAGCTTTTACGGGAGTGAGCAGTACTTC
j_gene: TRBJ2-7; abundance: .; d_gene: TRBD2; v_gene: TRBV7-9; CDR3aa: CASTPGSGGYEQYF; CDR3nt: TGTGCCAGCACCCCTGGTAGCGGGGGGTACGAGCAGTACTTC
j_gene: TRBJ1-1; abundance: .; d_gene: TRBD1; v_gene: TRBV13; CDR3aa: CASGGTAIMNTEAFF; CDR3nt: TGTGCCAGCGGGGGGACAGCAATCATGAACACTGAAGCTTTCTTT
j_gene: TRBJ2-2; abundance: .; d_gene: .; v_gene: TRBV9; CDR3aa: CASRGGQTTGELFF; CDR3nt: TGTGCCAGCAGGGGTGGACAGACTACCGGGGAGCTGTTTTTT
j_gene: TRBJ1-2; abundance: few; d_gene: .; v_gene: TRBV6-1; CDR3aa: CAISREANYGYTF; CDR3nt: TGTGCCATTAGCAGAGAAGCTAACTATGGCTACACCTTC
j_gene: TRBJ1-1; abundance: .; d_gene: TRBD1; v_gene: TRBV29-1; CDR3aa: CSVSGTGMGTEAFF; CDR3nt: TGCAGCGTCTCCGGGACAGGGATGGGCACTGAAGCTTTCTTT
j_gene: TRBJ2-7; abundance: .; d_gene: .; v_gene: TRBV20-1; CDR3aa: CSAKDRIYEQYF; CDR3nt: TGCAGTGCTAAAGACAGGATCTACGAGCAGTACTTC
j_gene: TRBJ1-4; abundance: .; d_gene: TRBD1; v_gene: TRBV9; CDR3aa: CASSLQGTGLGEKLFF; CDR3nt: TGTGCCAGCAGCCTACAAGGGACAGGGTTGGGTGAAAAACTGTTTTTT
j_gene: TRBJ2-5; abundance: few; d_gene: .; v_gene: TRBV12-3/TRBV12-4; CDR3aa: CASSPWGRETQYF; CDR3nt: TGTGCCAGCAGTCCTTGGGGGAGGGAGACCCAGTACTTC
j_gene: TRBJ2-5; abundance: .; d_gene: .; v_gene: TRBV4-2; CDR3aa: CASSQSTGGAETQYF; CDR3nt: TGTGCCAGCAGCCAAAGTACGGGCGGGGCAGAGACCCAGTACTTC
j_gene: TRBJ2-5; abundance: .; d_gene: TRBD2; v_gene: TRBV10-3; CDR3aa: CAISRGGGETQYF; CDR3nt: TGTGCCATCAGTCGCGGGGGGGGAGAGACCCAGTACTTC
j_gene: TRBJ1-1; abundance: .; d_gene: .; v_gene: TRBV5-1; CDR3aa: CASRTNTEAFF; CDR3nt: TGCGCCAGCAGGACGAACACTGAAGCTTTCTTT
j_gene: TRBJ2-7; abundance: few; d_gene: TRBD1; v_gene: TRBV20-1; CDR3aa: CSATGTGKVNEQYF; CDR3nt: TGCAGTGCTACAGGGACAGGGAAGGTCAACGAGCAGTACTTC
j_gene: TRBJ1-4; abundance: .; d_gene: .; v_gene: TRBV20-1; CDR3aa: CSATRTANDEKLFF; CDR3nt: TGCAGTGCTACTAGGACGGCCAACGATGAAAAACTGTTTTTT
j_gene: TRBJ2-7; abundance: few; d_gene: TRBD2; v_gene: TRBV6-5; CDR3aa: CASSYSLAGGAVGSYEQYF; CDR3nt: TGTGCCAGCAGTTACTCCCTAGCGGGAGGTGCTGTGGGCTCCTACGAGCAGTACTTC
j_gene: TRBJ2-2; abundance: many; d_gene: TRBD2; v_gene: TRBV5-1; CDR3aa: CASGLAGNTGELFF; CDR3nt: TGCGCCAGCGGCCTAGCGGGCAACACCGGGGAGCTGTTTTTT
j_gene: TRBJ2-3; abundance: few; d_gene: TRBD2; v_gene: TRBV2; CDR3aa: CASSEGREMDTQYF; CDR3nt: TGTGCCAGCAGTGAGGGGCGGGAGATGGATACGCAGTATTTT
j_gene: TRBJ2-1; abundance: .; d_gene: .; v_gene: TRBV28; CDR3aa: CASSLPLDRNEPFF; CDR3nt: TGTGCCAGCAGTCTACCACTCGATAGGAATGAGCCGTTCTTC
j_gene: TRBJ1-4; abundance: .; d_gene: .; v_gene: TRBV3-1; CDR3aa: CASSLGSLNEKLFF; CDR3nt: TGTGCCAGCAGCCTCGGGAGTCTGAATGAAAAACTGTTTTTT
j_gene: TRBJ2-3; abundance: few; d_gene: .; v_gene: TRBV20-1; CDR3aa: CSASVRLGTQYF; CDR3nt: TGCAGTGCTAGCGTGCGTTTAGGTACGCAGTATTTT
j_gene: TRBJ1-2; abundance: few; d_gene: TRBD1; v_gene: TRBV25-1; CDR3aa: CASSVSSGTDYGYTF; CDR3nt: TGTGCCAGCAGCGTTTCGTCCGGGACAGATTATGGCTACACCTTC
j_gene: TRBJ2-1; abundance: .; d_gene: TRBD1; v_gene: TRBV7-3; CDR3aa: CASSLMGQGWNEQFF; CDR3nt: TGTGCCAGCAGCTTAATGGGACAGGGGTGGAATGAGCAGTTCTTC
j_gene: TRBJ2-1; abundance: .; d_gene: TRBD2; v_gene: TRBV28; CDR3aa: CASSSPGLGGDEQFF; CDR3nt: TGTGCCAGCAGTTCCCCGGGACTAGGGGGGGATGAGCAGTTCTTC
j_gene: TRBJ2-5; abundance: .; d_gene: .; v_gene: TRBV7-2; CDR3aa: CASTQLYQETQYF; CDR3nt: TGTGCCAGCACCCAACTGTACCAAGAGACCCAGTACTTC
j_gene: TRBJ2-7; abundance: .; d_gene: .; v_gene: TRBV14; CDR3aa: CASSQVLWSYEQYF; CDR3nt: TGTGCCAGCAGCCAAGTTCTGTGGTCCTACGAGCAGTACTTC
j_gene: TRBJ1-6; abundance: .; d_gene: .; v_gene: TRBV4-3; CDR3aa: CASSQELRNSPLHF; CDR3nt: TGCGCCAGCAGCCAAGAACTGAGAAATTCACCCCTCCACTTT
j_gene: TRBJ2-7; abundance: .; d_gene: TRBD2; v_gene: TRBV13; CDR3aa: CASSLPGLAGNEQYF; CDR3nt: TGTGCCAGCAGCCTGCCGGGACTAGCGGGAAACGAGCAGTACTTC
j_gene: TRBJ1-1; abundance: .; d_gene: TRBD1; v_gene: TRBV2; CDR3aa: CASSDRGISAFF; CDR3nt: TGTGCCAGCAGTGACAGGGGGATCAGTGCTTTCTTT
j_gene: TRBJ2-1; abundance: .; d_gene: TRBD2; v_gene: TRBV5-4; CDR3aa: CASSSSTSGRMYNEQFF; CDR3nt: TGTGCCAGCAGCTCCTCGACTAGCGGGAGGATGTACAATGAGCAGTTCTTC
j_gene: TRBJ2-7; abundance: .; d_gene: TRBD1; v_gene: TRBV12-3/TRBV12-4; CDR3aa: CANRPPTGNYEQYF; CDR3nt: TGTGCCAACAGACCACCGACAGGGAACTACGAGCAGTACTTC
j_gene: TRBJ1-4; abundance: .; d_gene: .; v_gene: TRBV12-3/TRBV12-4; CDR3aa: CASSSQTGPNEKLFF; CDR3nt: TGTGCCAGCAGTTCGCAGACAGGACCAAATGAAAAACTGTTTTTT
j_gene: TRBJ1-4; abundance: .; d_gene: TRBD1; v_gene: TRBV29-1; CDR3aa: CSATGQGGSEDEKLFF; CDR3nt: TGCAGCGCAACGGGACAGGGGGGAAGTGAGGATGAAAAACTGTTTTTT
j_gene: TRBJ1-3; abundance: .; d_gene: .; v_gene: TRBV29-1; CDR3aa: CSVELQVGNTIYF; CDR3nt: TGCAGCGTTGAACTCCAGGTGGGAAACACCATATATTTT
j_gene: TRBJ2-3; abundance: few; d_gene: .; v_gene: TRBV24-1; CDR3aa: CATSDASTDTQYF; CDR3nt: TGTGCCACCAGTGATGCTAGCACAGATACGCAGTATTTT
j_gene: TRBJ1-2; abundance: .; d_gene: .; v_gene: TRBV14; CDR3aa: CASSQDTAHGGHHGYTF; CDR3nt: TGTGCCAGCAGCCAAGATACTGCCCATGGGGGGCATCATGGCTACACCTTC
j_gene: TRBJ2-7; abundance: .; d_gene: .; v_gene: TRBV3-1; CDR3aa: CASSQRGISGTYEQYF; CDR3nt: TGTGCCAGCAGCCAGAGGGGCATCTCTGGAACCTACGAGCAGTACTTC
j_gene: TRBJ2-7; abundance: .; d_gene: .; v_gene: TRBV20-1; CDR3aa: CSARDSGLAGPLGYF; CDR3nt: TGTAGTGCTAGAGATTCGGGGTTGGCAGGGCCCTTAGGGTACTTC
j_gene: TRBJ2-2; abundance: .; d_gene: .; v_gene: TRBV6-2/TRBV6-3; CDR3aa: CASSKQVNTGELFF; CDR3nt: TGTGCCAGCAGCAAGCAGGTCAACACCGGGGAGCTGTTTTTT